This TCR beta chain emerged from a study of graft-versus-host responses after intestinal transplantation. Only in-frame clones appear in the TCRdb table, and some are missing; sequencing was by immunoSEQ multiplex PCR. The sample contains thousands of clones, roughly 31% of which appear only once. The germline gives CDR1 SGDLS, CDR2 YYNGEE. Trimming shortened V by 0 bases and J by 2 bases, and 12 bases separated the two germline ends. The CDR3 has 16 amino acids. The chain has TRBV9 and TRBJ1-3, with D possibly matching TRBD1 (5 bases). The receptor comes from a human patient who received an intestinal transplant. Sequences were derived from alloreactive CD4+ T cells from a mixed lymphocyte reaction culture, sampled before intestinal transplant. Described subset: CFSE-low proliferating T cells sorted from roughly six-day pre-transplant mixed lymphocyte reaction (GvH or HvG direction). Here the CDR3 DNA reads TGTGCCAGCAGCGTAGTGGGGCAGGCTCCTGGAAACACCATATATTTT. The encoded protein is CASSVVGQAPGNTIYF.